This TCR beta chain was captured by sequencing in a study of shared clonotypes between healthy human individuals. Study-level background: Donors were a couple of women and a few men aged 18 to 49.

The protocol was immunoSEQ multiplex PCR, while the TCRdb copy is restricted to in-frame clones and leaves out a portion. The repertoire holds fewer than 1.6 million clones, approximately 98.5% seen once, with roughly 0.36% in the top ten. The CDR3 totals 14 residues. V was trimmed by 8 bases and J by 9 bases, leaving 20 bases between them. CDR1 is MNHEY and CDR2 is SVGAGI in the germline V gene. The sequenced sample consisted of naive CD4+ T cells sorted from blood. Noted subset: CD45RA+ positively selected. This receptor was obtained from a man younger than 45 in good health. The genes are TRBV6-5 and TRBJ2-1; D is ambiguous. CDR3 coding DNA: TGTGCCAGCTACACCAATAGAGGTACCATTGAGCAGTTCTTC. The encoded protein is CASYTNRGTIEQFF.